This note documents a single T cell receptor beta chain sequence. This clonotype was counted ten times or more. The antigen it binds to is not known. It has no much larger one-base neighbor in the sample; base qualities were not kept. Library preparation used 5' RACE. Sequenced using a NextSeq 500. To correct for sequencing error and PCR bias, the TCR library protocol tagged individual cDNA molecules with unique molecular identifiers. Both TCR alpha and beta chains were sequenced, and tight co-correlation was observed between alpha and beta sequence abundances in each sample. In the original analysis: Decombinator V4 was used to annotate TCR sequences for V gene, J gene and CDR3. Expanded TCRs were defined as changing significantly between any two time points under a Poisson model with p below 0.0001. Abundances of TCRs were expressed as counts per million after normalisation to the total number of TCRs sequenced in each sample. MAIT TCRs were defined by TRAV1-2 paired with TRAJ12, TRAJ20 or TRAJ33, and iNKT TCRs by TRAV10 paired with TRAJ18. VDJdb, accessed 1 November 2021, was searched for CMV, EBV and SARS-CoV-2 annotated TCRs, with TCRs annotated for multiple antigens excluded. The public reads were reprocessed in TCRdb via fastp at Q25 and MiXCR, keeping in-frame beta chains. CDR3 protein duplicates are merged, each entry listing the most common genes and DNA. These V and J calls are TCRdb output, not the study's own analysis. The sample table records roughly 42,000 distinct CDR3 sequences; 12% of these occur just once. Approximately 16% of the sample is taken by the ten largest.

At the junction V is shortened by 2 bases and J by 5 bases, with 8 bases in between. CDR1 and CDR2, looked up from the germline V gene, are ENHRY and SYGVKD. The CDR3 runs 13 residues from the cysteine to the phenylalanine. Only CDR3 DNA remains: 39 bases, in frame from the first base. A case-control design nested within a healthcare worker cohort in London, UK, was used, with weekly nasopharyngeal swab PCR tests and blood sampling performed. Healthcare workers were enrolled in the week of the UK lockdown, from 23 to 31 March 2020, and were followed every week for up to about 16 weeks. This specimen comes from a study of early T cells in non-severe SARS-CoV-2 infection (TCRdb year 2021). A note on the overall study: Bulk RNA from unsorted whole blood was used for TCR sequencing, so alpha and beta chains could not be paired. Results and caveats for the whole study, not just this receptor: VDJdb matching was skewed toward anti-spike CD8 responses and likely underestimated virus-specific expansions, missing private and CD4 specificities.

The specimen was whole blood. The clonotype originates from an adult who was a healthcare worker with PCR-confirmed SARS-CoV-2 infection or an uninfected control (not recorded which). In this chain, TRBV10-3 is recombined with TRBJ2-3, with a weak D call of TRBD1 (6 bases match). The nucleotide sequence reads TGTGCCATCAGTGAGCTCAGGGGAGATACGCAGTATTTT. Translation gives CAISELRGDTQYF.